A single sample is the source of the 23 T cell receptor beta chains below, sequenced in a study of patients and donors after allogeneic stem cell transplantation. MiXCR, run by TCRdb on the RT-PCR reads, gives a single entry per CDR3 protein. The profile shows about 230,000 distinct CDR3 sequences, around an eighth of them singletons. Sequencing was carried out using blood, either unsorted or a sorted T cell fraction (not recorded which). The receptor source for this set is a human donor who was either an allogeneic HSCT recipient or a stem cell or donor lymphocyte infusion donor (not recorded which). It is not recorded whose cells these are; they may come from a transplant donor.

The CDR3 loop reads CASSQDRGSGEVHGSYEQYF. In DNA, the CDR3 is TGTGCCAGCAGCCAAGATAGGGGGTCAGGAGAGGTCCACGGCTCCTACGAGCAGTACTTC. V and J are TRBV3-1 and TRBJ2-7, with D maybe TRBD1 (6 bases). This CDR3 is 20 amino acids long. V dropped 0 bases and J dropped 0 bases, with 24 bases sitting between them. Looked up from germline, CDR1 is LGHDT and CDR2 is YNNKEL (reference sequence).

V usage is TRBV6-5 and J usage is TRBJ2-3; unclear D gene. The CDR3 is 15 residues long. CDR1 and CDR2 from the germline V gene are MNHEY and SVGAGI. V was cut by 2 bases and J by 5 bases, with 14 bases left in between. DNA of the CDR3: TGTGCCAGCAGTTACAGGGCCGACGCGAGAGATACGCAGTATTTT. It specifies CASSYRADARDTQYF.

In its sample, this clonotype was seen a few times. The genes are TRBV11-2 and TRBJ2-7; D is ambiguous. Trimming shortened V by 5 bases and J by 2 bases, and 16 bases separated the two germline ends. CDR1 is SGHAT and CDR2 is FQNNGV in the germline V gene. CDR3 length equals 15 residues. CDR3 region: CASSVSRVGAYEQYF. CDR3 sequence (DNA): TGTGCCAGCAGCGTCTCTAGGGTCGGTGCCTACGAGCAGTACTTC.

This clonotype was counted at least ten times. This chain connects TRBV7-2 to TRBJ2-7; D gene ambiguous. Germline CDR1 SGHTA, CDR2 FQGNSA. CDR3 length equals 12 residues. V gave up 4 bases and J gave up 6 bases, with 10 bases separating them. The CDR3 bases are TGTGCCAGCAGCTCCCTATTGTTCGAGCAGTACTTC. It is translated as CASSSLLFEQYF.

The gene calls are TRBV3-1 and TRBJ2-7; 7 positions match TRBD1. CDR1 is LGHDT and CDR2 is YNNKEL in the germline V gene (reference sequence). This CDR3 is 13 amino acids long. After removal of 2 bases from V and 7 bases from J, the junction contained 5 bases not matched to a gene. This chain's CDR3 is CASSQLRGHEQYF. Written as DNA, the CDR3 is TGTGCCAGCAGCCAATTAAGGGGGCATGAGCAGTACTTC.

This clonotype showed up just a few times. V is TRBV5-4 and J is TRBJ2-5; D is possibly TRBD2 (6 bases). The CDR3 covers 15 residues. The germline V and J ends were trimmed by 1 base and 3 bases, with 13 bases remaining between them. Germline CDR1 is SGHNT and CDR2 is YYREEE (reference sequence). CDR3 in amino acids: CASSLSRRVEETQYF. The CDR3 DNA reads TGTGCCAGCAGCTTGAGCCGGAGGGTGGAAGAGACCCAGTACTTC. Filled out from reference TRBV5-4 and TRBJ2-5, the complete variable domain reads ETGVTQSPTHLIKTRGQQVTLRCSSQSGHNTVSWYQQALGQGPQFIFQYYREEENGRGNFPPRFSGLQFPNYSSELNVNALELDDSALYLCASSLSRRVEETQYFGPGTRLLVL.

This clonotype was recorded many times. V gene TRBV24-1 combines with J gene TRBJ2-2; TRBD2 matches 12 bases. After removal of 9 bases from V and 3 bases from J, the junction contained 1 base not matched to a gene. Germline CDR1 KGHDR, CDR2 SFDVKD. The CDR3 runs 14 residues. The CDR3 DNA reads TGTGCCACCCGGACTAGCGGGGACACCGGGGAGCTGTTTTTT. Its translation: CATRTSGDTGELFF.

This chain's CDR3 is CASSPASVAQPQHF. CDR3 in DNA: TGTGCCAGCAGTCCCGCGAGTGTGGCTCAGCCCCAGCATTTT. V is TRBV6-1 and J is TRBJ1-5; unclear D gene. Trimming took off 5 bases at V and 6 bases at J, with 14 bases between the two ends. The CDR3 covers 14 residues. Germline CDR1 MNHNS, CDR2 SASEGT.

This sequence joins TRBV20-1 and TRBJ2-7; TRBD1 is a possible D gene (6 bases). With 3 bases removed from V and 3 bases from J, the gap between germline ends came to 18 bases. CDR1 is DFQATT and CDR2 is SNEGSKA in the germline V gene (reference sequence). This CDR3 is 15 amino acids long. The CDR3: CSASSGPGHSYEQYF. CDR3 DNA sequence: TGCAGTGCTAGTTCTGGTCCGGGACACAGCTACGAGCAGTACTTC.

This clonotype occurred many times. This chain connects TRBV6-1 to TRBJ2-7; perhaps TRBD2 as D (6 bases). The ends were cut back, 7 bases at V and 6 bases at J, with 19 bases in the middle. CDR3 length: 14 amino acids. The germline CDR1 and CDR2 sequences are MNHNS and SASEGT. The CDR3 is CASIPIGGVGEQYF. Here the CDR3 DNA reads TGTGCCAGCATTCCGATCGGGGGAGTGGGCGAGCAGTACTTC.

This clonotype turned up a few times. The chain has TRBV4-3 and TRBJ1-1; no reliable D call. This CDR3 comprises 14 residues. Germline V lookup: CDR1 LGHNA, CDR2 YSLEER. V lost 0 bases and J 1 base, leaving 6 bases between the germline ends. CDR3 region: CASSQDYWNTEAFF. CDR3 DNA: TGCGCCAGCAGCCAAGATTATTGGAACACTGAAGCTTTCTTT.

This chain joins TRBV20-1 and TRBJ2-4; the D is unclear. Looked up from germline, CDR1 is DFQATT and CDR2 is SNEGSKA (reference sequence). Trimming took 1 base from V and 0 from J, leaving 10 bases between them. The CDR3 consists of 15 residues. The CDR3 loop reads CSARVNRIAKNIQYF. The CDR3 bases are TGCAGTGCTAGAGTGAACAGAATAGCCAAAAACATTCAGTACTTC.

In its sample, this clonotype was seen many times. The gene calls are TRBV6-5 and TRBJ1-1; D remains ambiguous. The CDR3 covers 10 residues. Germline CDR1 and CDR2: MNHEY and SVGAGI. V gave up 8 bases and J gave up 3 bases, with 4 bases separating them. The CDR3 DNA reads TGTGCCAGCGGCCACACTGAAGCTTTCTTT. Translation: CASGHTEAFF.

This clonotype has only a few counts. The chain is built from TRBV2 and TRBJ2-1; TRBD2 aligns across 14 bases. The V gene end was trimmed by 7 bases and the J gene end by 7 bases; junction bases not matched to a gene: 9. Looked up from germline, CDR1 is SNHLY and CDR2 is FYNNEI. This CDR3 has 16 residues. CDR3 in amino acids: CASNREGLAGANEQFF. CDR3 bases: TGTGCCAGCAACCGGGAGGGACTAGCGGGGGCTAATGAGCAGTTCTTC.

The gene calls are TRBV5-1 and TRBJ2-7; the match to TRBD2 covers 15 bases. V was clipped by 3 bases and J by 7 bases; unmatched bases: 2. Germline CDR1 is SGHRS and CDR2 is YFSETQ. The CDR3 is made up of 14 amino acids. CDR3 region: CASSSGLAGGEQYF. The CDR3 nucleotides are TGCGCCAGCAGCTCGGGACTAGCGGGGGGTGAGCAGTACTTC.

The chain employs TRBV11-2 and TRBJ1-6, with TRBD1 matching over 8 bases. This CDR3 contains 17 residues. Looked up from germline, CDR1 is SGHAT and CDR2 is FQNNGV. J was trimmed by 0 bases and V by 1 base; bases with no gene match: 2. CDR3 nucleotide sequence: TGTGCCAGCAGCTTAGGGACAGGGAGCTCCTATAATTCACCCCTCCACTTT. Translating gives CASSLGTGSSYNSPLHF.

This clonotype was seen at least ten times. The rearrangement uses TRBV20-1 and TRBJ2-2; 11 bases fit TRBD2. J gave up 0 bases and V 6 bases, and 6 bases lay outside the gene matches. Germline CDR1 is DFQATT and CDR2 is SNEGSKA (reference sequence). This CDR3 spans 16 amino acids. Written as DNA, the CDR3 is TGCAGTGCCCGGACTAGCGGGCCGTCGAACACCGGGGAGCTGTTTTTT. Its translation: CSARTSGPSNTGELFF.

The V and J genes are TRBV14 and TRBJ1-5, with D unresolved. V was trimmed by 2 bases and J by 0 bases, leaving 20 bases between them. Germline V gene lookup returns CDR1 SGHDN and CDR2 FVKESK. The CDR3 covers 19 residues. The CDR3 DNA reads TGTGCCAGCAGCCAACCCATTGGCGCCACATTTCATAGCAATCAGCCCCAGCATTTT. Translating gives CASSQPIGATFHSNQPQHF.

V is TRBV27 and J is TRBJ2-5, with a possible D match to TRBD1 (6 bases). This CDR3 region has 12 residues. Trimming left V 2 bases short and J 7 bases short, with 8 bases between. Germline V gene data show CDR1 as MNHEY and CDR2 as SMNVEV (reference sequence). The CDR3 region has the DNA TGTGCCAGCAGTTTACCAGGGGCGACCCAGTACTTC. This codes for CASSLPGATQYF.

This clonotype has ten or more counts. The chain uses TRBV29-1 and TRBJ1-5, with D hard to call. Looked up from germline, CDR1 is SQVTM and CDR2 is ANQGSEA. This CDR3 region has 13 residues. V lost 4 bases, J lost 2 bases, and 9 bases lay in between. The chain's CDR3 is CSVGKGGNQPQHF. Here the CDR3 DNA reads TGCAGCGTTGGGAAAGGAGGCAATCAGCCCCAGCATTTT. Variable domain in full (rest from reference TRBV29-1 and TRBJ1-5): SAVISQKPSRDICQRGTSLTIQCQVDSQVTMMFWYRQQPGQSLTLIATANQGSEATYESGFVIDKFPISRPNLTFSTLTVSNMSPEDSSIYLCSVGKGGNQPQHFGDGTRLSIL.

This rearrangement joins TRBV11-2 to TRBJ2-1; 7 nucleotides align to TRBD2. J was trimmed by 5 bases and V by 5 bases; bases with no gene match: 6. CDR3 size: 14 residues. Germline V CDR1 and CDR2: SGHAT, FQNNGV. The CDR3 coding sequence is TGTGCCAGCAGCCGGATGGGGGGGGACAATGAGCAGTTCTTC. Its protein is CASSRMGGDNEQFF. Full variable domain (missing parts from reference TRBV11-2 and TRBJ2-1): EAGVAQSPRYKIIEKRQSVAFWCNPISGHATLYWYQQILGQGPKLLIQFQNNGVVDDSQLPKDRFSAERLKGVDSTLKIQPAKLEDSAVYLCASSRMGGDNEQFFGPGTRLTVL.

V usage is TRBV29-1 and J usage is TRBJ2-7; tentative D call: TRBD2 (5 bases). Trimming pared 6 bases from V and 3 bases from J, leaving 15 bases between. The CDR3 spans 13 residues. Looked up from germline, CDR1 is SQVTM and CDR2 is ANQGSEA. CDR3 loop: CSVARTEDYEQYF. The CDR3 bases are TGCAGCGTGGCAAGGACTGAAGACTACGAGCAGTACTTC.

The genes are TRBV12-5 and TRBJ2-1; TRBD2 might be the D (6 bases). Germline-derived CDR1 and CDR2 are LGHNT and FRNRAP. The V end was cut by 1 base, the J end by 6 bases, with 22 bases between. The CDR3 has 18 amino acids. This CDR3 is CASGLGHFGTPVGNEQFF. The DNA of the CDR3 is TGTGCTAGTGGTTTGGGACACTTTGGGACTCCCGTAGGCAATGAGCAGTTCTTC.